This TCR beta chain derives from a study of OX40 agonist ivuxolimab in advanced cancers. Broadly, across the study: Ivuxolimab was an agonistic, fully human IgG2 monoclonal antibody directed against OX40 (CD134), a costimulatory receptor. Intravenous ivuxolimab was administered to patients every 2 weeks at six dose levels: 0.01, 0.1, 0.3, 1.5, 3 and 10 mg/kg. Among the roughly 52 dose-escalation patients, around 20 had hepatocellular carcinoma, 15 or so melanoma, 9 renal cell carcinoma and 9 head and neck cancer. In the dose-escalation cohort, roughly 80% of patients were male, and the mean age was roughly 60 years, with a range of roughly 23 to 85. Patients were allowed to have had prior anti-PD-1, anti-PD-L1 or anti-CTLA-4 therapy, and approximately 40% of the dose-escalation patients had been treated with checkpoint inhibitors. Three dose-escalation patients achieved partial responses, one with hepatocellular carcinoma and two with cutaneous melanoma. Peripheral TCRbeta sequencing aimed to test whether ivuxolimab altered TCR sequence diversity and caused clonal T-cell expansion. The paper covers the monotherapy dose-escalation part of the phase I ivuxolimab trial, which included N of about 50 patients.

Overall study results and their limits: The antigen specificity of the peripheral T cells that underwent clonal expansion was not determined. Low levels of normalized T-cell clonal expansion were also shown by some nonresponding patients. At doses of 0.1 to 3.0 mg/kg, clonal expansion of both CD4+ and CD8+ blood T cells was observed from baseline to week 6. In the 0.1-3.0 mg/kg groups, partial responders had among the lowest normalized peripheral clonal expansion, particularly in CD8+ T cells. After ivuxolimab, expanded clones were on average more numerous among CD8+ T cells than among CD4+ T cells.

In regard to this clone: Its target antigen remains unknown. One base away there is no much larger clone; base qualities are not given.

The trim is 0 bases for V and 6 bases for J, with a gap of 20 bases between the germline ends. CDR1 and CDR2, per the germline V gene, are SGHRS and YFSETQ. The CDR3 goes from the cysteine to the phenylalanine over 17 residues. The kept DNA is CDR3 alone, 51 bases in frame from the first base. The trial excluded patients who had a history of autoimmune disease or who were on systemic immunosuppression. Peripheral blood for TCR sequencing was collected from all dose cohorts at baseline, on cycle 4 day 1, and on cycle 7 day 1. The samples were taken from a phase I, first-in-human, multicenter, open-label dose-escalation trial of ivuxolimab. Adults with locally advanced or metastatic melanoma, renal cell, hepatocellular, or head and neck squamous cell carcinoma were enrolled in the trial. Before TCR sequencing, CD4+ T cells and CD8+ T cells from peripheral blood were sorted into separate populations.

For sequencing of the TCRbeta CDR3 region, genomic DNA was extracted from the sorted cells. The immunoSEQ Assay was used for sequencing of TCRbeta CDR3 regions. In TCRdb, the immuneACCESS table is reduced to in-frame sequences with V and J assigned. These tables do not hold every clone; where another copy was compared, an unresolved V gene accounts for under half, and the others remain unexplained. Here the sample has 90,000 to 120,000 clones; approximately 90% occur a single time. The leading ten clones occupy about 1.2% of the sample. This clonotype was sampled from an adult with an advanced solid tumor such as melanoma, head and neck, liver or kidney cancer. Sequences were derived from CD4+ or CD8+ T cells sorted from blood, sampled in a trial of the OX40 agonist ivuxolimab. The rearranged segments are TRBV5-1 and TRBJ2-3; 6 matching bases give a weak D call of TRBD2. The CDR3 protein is CASSLGRDSEEGDTQYF. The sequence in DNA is TGCGCCAGCAGCTTGGGGCGGGACTCAGAAGAGGGGGATACGCAGTATTTT.